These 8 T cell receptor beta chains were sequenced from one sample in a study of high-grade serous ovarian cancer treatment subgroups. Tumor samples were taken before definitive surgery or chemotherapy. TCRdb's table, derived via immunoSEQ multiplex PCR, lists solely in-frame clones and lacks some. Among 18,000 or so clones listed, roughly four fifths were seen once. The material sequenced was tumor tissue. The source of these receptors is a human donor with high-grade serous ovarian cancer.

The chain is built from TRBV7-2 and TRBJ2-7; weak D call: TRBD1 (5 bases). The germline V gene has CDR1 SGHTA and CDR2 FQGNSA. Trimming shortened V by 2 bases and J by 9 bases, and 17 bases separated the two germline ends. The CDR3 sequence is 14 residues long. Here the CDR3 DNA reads TGTGCCAGCAGCTTAATTGCGACGGAAAGGGGGCAGTACTTC. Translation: CASSLIATERGQYF.

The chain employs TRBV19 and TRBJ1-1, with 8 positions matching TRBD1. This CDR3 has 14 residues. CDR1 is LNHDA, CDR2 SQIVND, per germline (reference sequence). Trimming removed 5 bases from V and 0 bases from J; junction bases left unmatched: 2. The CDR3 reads CASSQDRVNTEAFF. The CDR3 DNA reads TGTGCCAGTAGTCAGGACAGGGTGAACACTGAAGCTTTCTTT.

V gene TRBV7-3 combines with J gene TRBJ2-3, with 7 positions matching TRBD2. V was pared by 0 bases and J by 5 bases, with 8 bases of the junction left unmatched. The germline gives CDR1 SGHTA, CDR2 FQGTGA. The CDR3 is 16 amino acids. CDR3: CASSLTSGQPRDTQYF. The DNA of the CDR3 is TGTGCCAGCAGCTTAACTAGCGGGCAGCCTAGAGATACGCAGTATTTT.

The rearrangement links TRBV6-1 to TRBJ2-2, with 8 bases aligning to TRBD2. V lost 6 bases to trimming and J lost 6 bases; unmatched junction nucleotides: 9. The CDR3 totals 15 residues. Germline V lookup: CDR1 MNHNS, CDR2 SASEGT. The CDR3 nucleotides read TGTGCCAGCAGGGGGACTAGGATTGGGTCCGGGGAGCTGTTTTTT. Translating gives CASRGTRIGSGELFF.

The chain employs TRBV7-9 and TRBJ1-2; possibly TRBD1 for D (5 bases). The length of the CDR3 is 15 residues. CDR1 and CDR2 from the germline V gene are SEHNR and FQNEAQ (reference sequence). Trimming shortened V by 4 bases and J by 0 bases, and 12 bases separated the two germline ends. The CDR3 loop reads CASSSKTGPNYGYTF. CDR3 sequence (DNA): TGTGCCAGCAGCTCCAAGACGGGACCTAACTATGGCTACACCTTC. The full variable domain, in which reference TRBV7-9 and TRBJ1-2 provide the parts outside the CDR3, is DTGVSQNPRHKITKRGQNVTFRCDPISEHNRLYWYRQTLGQGPEFLTYFQNEAQLEKSRLLSDRFSAERPKGSFSTLEIQRTEQGDSAMYLCASSSKTGPNYGYTFGSGTRLTVV.

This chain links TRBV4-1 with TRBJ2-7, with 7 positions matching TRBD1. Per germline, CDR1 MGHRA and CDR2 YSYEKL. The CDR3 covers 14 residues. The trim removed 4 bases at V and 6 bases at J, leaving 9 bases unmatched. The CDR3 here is CASSRSGTAPEQYF. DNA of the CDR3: TGCGCCAGCAGCCGTTCCGGGACAGCGCCCGAGCAGTACTTC.

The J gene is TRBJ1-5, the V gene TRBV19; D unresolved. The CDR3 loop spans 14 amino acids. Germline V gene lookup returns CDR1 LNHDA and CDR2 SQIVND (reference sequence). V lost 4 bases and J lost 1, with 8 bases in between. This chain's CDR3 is CASSTSRSNQPQHF. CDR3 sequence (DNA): TGTGCCAGTAGTACCTCCAGGAGCAATCAGCCCCAGCATTTT. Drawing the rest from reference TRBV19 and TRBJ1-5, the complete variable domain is DGGITQSPKYLFRKEGQNVTLSCEQNLNHDAMYWYRQDPGQGLRLIYYSQIVNDFQKGDIAEGYSVSREKKESFPLTVTSAQKNPTAFYLCASSTSRSNQPQHFGDGTRLSIL.

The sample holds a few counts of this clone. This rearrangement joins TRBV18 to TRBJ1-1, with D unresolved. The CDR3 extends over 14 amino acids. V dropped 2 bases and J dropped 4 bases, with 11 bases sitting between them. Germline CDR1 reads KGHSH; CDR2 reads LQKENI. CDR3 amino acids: CASSPSSSATEAFF. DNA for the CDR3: TGTGCCAGCTCACCATCGTCGAGTGCCACTGAAGCTTTCTTT.